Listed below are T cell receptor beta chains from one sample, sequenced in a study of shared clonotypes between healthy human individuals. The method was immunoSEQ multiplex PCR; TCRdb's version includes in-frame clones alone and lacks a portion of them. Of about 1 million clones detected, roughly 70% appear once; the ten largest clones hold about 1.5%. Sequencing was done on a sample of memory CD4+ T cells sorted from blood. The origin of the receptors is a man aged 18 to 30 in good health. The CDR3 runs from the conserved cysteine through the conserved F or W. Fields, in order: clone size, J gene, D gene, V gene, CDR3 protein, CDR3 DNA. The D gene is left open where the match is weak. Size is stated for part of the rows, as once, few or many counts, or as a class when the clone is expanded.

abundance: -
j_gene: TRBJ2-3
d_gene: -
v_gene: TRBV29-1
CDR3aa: CSAPGGTRTDTQYF
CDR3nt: TGCAGCGCCCCAGGGGGGACGCGCACAGATACGCAGTATTTT

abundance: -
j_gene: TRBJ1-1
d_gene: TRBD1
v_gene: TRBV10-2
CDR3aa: CASSLDRDTEAFF
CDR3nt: TGCGCCAGCAGCCTGGACAGGGACACTGAAGCTTTCTTT

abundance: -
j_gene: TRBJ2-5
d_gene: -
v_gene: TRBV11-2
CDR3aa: CASSFRARQETQYF
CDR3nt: TGTGCCAGCAGCTTTAGGGCCCGGCAAGAGACCCAGTACTTC

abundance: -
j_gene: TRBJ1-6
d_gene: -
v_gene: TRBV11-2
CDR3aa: CASSRKGQNSPLHF
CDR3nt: TGTGCCAGCAGCCGGAAGGGCCAAAATTCACCCCTCCACTTT

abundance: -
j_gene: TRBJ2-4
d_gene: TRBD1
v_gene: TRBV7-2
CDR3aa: CAGSSGDRRNIQYF
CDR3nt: TGTGCCGGCAGCTCCGGGGACAGGCGGAACATTCAGTACTTC

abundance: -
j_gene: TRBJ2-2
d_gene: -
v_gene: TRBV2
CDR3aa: CASNQGSTTGELFF
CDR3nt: TGTGCCAGCAATCAGGGGTCGACCACCGGGGAGCTGTTTTTT

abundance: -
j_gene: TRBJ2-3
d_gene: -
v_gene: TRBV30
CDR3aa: CAWSVGAADTQYF
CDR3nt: TGTGCCTGGAGTGTAGGGGCCGCAGATACGCAGTATTTT

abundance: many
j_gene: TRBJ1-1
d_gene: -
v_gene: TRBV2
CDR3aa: CASTGYTEAFF
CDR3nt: TGTGCCAGCACGGGTTACACTGAAGCTTTCTTT

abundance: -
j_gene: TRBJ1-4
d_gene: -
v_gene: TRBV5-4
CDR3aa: CASSPGGVTNEKLFF
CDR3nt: TGTGCCAGCAGCCCTGGTGGGGTAACTAATGAAAAACTGTTTTTT

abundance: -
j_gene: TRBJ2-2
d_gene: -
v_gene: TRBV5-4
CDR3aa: CASSSRKKGEVGELFF
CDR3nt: TGTGCCAGCAGCTCGAGGAAGAAGGGAGAGGTCGGGGAGCTGTTTTTT

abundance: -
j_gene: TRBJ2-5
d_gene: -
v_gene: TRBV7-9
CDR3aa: CASSEGWQETQYF
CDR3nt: TGTGCCAGCTCGGAGGGGTGGCAAGAGACCCAGTACTTC

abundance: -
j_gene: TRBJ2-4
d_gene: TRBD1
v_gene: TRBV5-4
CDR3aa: CASSLRTGSDKNIQYF
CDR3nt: TGTGCCAGCAGCTTGAGGACAGGGTCGGACAAAAACATTCAGTACTTC

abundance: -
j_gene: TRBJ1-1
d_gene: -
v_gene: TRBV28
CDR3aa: CASSSPPGMNTEAFF
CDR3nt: TGTGCCAGCAGTTCCCCCCCGGGCATGAACACTGAAGCTTTCTTT

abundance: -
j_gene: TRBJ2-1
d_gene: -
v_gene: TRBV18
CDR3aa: CASSPLVPTNEQFF
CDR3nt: TGTGCCAGCTCACCACTAGTTCCGACAAATGAGCAGTTCTTC

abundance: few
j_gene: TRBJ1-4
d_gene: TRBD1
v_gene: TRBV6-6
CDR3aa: CASSRQGAWGEKLFF
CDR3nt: TGTGCCAGCAGTCGACAGGGGGCTTGGGGTGAAAAACTGTTTTTT

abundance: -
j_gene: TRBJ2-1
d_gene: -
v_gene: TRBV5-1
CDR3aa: CASSLEGQLYNEQFF
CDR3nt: TGCGCCAGCAGCTTGGAGGGACAACTTTACAATGAGCAGTTCTTC

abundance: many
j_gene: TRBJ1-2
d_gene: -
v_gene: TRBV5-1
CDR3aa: CASSLALAGNYGYTF
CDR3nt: TGCGCCAGCAGCTTGGCCTTAGCAGGCAACTATGGCTACACCTTC

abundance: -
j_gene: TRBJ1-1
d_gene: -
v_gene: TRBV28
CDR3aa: CASRRDSLNTEAFF
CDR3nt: TGTGCCAGCAGAAGAGACAGCTTGAACACTGAAGCTTTCTTT

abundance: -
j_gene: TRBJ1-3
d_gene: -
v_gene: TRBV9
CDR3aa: CASGSRPSSGNTIYF
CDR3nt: TGTGCCAGCGGGTCTAGGCCGAGCTCTGGAAACACCATATATTTT

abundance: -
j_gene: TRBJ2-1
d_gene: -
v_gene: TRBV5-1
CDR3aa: CASSIDSYNEQFF
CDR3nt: TGCGCCAGCAGCATCGACAGCTACAATGAGCAGTTCTTC

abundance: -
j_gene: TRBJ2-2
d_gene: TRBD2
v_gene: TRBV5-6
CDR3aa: CASSLGLAQNTGELFF
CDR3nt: TGTGCCAGCAGCTTGGGACTAGCCCAGAACACCGGGGAGCTGTTTTTT

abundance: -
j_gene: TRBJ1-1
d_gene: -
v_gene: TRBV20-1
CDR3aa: CSAPRTSEAFF
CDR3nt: TGCAGTGCACCTCGGACATCTGAAGCTTTCTTT

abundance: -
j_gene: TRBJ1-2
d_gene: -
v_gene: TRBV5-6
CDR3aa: CASSLDDGSSGYTF
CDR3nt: TGTGCCAGCAGCTTGGACGACGGCTCGTCCGGCTACACCTTC

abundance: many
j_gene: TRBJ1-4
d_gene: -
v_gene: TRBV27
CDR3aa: CASSVAGAGEKLFF
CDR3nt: TGTGCCAGCAGTGTCGCGGGGGCCGGTGAAAAACTGTTTTTT

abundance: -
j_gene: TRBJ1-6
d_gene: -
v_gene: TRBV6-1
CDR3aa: CASEGPFNSPLHF
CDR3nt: TGTGCCAGCGAGGGACCTTTTAATTCACCCCTCCACTTT

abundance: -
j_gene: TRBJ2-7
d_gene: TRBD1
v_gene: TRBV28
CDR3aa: CASRDRLSSYEQYF
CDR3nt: TGTGCCAGCAGGGACAGGTTGAGCTCCTACGAGCAGTACTTC

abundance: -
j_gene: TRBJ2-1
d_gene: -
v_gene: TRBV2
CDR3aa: CASSVAQGISYNEQFF
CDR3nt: TGTGCCAGCAGTGTCGCACAGGGTATTTCCTACAATGAGCAGTTCTTC

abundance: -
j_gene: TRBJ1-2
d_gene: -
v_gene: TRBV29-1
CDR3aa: CSVEDHQGPPEYF
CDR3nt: TGCAGCGTTGAAGATCATCAGGGGCCTCCTGAATACTTC

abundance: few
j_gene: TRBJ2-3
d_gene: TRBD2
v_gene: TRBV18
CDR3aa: CASSFGTSGATDTQYF
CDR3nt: TGTGCCAGCTCATTCGGGACTAGCGGGGCTACAGATACGCAGTATTTT

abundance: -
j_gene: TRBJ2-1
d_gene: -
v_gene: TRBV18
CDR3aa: CASSPPLQGGYNEQFF
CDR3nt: TGTGCCAGCTCACCACCGTTGCAGGGGGGCTACAATGAGCAGTTCTTC

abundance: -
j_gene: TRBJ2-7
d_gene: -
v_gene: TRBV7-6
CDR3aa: CASSPHYEQYF
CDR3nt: TGTGCCAGCAGCCCACACTACGAGCAGTACTTC

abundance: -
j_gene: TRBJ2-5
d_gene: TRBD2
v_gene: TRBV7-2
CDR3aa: CASSLSYSSGGETQYF
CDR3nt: TGTGCCAGCAGCTTATCCTATTCAAGCGGGGGGGAGACCCAGTACTTC

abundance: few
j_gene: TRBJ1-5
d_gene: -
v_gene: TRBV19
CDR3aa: CASTERVDRNQPQHF
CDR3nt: TGTGCCAGTACTGAAAGGGTCGACAGAAATCAGCCCCAGCATTTT

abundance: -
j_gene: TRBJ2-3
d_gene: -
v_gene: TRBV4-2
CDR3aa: CASSQDYSVKTDTQYF
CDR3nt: TGTGCCAGCAGCCAAGACTATAGCGTAAAAACAGATACGCAGTATTTT

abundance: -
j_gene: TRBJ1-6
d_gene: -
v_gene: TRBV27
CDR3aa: CASSWGARSHSPLHF
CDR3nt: TGTGCCAGCAGTTGGGGGGCGAGGTCCCATTCACCCCTCCACTTT

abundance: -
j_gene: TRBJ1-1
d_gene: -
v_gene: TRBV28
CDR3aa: CASSFMVPGGNTEAFF
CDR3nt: TGTGCCAGCAGTTTTATGGTTCCAGGTGGGAACACTGAAGCTTTCTTT

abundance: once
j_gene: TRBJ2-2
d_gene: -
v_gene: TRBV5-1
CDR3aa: CASSLEAEGPNTGELFF
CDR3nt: TGCGCCAGCAGCTTGGAGGCGGAGGGACCGAACACCGGGGAGCTGTTTTTT

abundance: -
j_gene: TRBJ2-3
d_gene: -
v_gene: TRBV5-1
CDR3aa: CASSGVGSVVVDTQYF
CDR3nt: TGCGCCAGCAGCGGTGTGGGTAGCGTAGTCGTCGATACGCAGTATTTT

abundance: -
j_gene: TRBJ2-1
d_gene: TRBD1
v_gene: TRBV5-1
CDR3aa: CASSLVGTGDYNEQFF
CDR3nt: TGCGCCAGCAGCTTGGTAGGGACAGGGGACTACAATGAGCAGTTCTTC

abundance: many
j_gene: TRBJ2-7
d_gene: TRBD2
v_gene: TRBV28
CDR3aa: CASTPRRGSYEQYF
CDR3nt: TGTGCCAGCACCCCCAGGCGGGGGTCCTACGAGCAGTACTTC

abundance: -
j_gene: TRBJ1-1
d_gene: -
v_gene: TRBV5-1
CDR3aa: CASSLTGEWTEAFF
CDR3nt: TGCGCCAGCAGCTTGACGGGGGAATGGACTGAAGCTTTCTTT

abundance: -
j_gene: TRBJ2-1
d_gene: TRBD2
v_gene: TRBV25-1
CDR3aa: CASTTGTRTYNEQFF
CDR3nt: TGTGCCAGCACAACCGGGACTAGGACCTACAATGAGCAGTTCTTC

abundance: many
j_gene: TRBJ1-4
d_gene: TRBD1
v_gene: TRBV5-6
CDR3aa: CASSYQTGHVSF
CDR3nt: TGTGCCAGCAGCTACCAGACAGGGCATGTCTCCTTT

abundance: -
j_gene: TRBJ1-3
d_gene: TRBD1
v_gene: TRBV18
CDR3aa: CASSPGQGAYLNTIYF
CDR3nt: TGTGCCAGCTCACCCGGACAGGGGGCTTATCTGAACACCATATATTTT

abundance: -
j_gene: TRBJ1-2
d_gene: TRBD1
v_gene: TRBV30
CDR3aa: CAWSVLDRAHYGYTF
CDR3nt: TGTGCCTGGAGTGTCCTTGACAGGGCCCACTATGGCTACACCTTC

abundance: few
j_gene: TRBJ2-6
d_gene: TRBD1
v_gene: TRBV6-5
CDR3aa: CASNDRGTGANVLTF
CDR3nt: TGTGCCAGCAATGACAGGGGTACTGGGGCCAACGTCCTGACTTTC

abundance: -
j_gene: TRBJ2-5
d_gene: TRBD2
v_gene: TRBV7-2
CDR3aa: CASSHRGGLAGVLETQYF
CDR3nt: TGTGCCAGCAGCCACCGGGGGGGGCTAGCGGGAGTTTTGGAGACCCAGTACTTC

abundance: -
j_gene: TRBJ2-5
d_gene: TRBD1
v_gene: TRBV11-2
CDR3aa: CASSLVTGGFETQYF
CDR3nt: TGTGCCAGCAGCTTAGTAACAGGGGGCTTTGAGACCCAGTACTTC

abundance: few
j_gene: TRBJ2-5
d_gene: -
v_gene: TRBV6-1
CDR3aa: CASMRAVQETQYF
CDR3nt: TGTGCCAGCATGCGGGCAGTCCAAGAGACCCAGTACTTC

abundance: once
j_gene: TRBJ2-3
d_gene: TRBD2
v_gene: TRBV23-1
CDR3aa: CASSQSGAELGLALSTDTQYF
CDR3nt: TGCGCCAGCAGTCAATCAGGTGCCGAGCTCGGACTAGCACTTAGCACAGATACGCAGTATTTT

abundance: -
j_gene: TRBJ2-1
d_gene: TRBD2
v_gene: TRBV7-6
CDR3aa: CASSLAGASGRRALRNEQFF
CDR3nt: TGTGCCAGCAGCCTCGCCGGGGCTAGCGGGAGAAGGGCGCTACGGAATGAGCAGTTCTTC

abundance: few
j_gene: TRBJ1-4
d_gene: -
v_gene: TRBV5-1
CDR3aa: CASSLAWTEATNEKLFF
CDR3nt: TGCGCCAGCAGCTTAGCTTGGACAGAAGCAACTAATGAAAAACTGTTTTTT